This T cell receptor (beta chain) was found in a study of technical replicates of blood from several donors. This clone was detected a few times. The germline V and J ends were trimmed by 2 bases and 5 bases, with 14 bases remaining between them. CDR3 length: 14 residues. Germline V gene lookup returns CDR1 SGHRS and CDR2 YFSETQ. Sequencing was performed with immunoSEQ multiplex PCR; in TCRdb, only in-frame clones are kept and a portion is missing. Here the sample spans fewer than 15,000 clones, roughly 80% being singletons. The clonotype originates from a human donor in good health. The sample comprised PBMCs. The chain carries TRBV5-1 and TRBJ2-7, with a weak D call TRBD1 (6 bases). In DNA, the CDR3 is TGCGCCAGCAGCTTATGGACAGAGGCCCACGAGCAGTACTTC. The encoded protein is CASSLWTEAHEQYF.